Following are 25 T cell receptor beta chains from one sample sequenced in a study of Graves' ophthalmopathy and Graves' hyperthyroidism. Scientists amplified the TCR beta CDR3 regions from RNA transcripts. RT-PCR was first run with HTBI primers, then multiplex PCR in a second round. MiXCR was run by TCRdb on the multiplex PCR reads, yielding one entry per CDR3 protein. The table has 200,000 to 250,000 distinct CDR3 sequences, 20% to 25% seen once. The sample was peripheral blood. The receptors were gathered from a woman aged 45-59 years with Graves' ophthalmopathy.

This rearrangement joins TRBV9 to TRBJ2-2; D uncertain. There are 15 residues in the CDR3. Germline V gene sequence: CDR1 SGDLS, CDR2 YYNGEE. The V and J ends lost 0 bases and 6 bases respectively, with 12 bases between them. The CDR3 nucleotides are TGTGCCAGCAGCGTAGCCGGTTTCCCGGCCGGGGAGCTGTTTTTT. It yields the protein CASSVAGFPAGELFF.

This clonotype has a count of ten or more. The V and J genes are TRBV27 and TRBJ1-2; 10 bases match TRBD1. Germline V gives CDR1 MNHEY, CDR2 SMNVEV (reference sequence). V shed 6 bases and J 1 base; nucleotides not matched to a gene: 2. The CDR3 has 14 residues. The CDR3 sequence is CASRRTGGNYGYTF. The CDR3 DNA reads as TGTGCCAGCAGGCGGACAGGGGGTAACTATGGCTACACCTTC.

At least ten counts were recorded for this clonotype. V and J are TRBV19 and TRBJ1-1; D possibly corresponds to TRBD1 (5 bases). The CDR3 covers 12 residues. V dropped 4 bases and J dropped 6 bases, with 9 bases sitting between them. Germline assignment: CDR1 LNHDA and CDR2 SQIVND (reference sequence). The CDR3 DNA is TGTGCCAGTAGTAGAGGGACCGCTGAAGCTTTCTTT. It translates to CASSRGTAEAFF.

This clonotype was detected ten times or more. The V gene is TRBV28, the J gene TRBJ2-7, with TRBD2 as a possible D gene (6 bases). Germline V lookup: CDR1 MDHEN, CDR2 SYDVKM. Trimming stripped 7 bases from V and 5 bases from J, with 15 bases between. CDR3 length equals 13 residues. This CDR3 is CASTSDYPHEQYF. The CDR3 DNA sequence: TGTGCCAGCACCTCGGACTACCCCCACGAGCAGTACTTC.

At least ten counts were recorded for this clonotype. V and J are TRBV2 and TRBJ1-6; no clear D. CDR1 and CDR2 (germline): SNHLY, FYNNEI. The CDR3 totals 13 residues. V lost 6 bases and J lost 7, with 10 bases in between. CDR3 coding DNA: TGTGCCAGCAGGGGCCTTATGAATTCACCCCTCCACTTT. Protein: CASRGLMNSPLHF.

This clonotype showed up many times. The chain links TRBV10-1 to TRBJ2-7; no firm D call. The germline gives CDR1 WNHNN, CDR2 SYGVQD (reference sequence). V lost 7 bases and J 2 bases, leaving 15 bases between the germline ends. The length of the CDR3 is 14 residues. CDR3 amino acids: CASTLLGSPYEQYF. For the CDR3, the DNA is TGCGCCAGCACCCTTCTGGGGTCCCCCTACGAGCAGTACTTC.

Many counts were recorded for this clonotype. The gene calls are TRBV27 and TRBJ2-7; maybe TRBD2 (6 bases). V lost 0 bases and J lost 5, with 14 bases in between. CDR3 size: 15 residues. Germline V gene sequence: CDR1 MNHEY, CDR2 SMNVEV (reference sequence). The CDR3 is CASSLSPGARDEQYF. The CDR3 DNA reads TGTGCCAGCAGTTTATCCCCGGGAGCCCGGGACGAGCAGTACTTC.

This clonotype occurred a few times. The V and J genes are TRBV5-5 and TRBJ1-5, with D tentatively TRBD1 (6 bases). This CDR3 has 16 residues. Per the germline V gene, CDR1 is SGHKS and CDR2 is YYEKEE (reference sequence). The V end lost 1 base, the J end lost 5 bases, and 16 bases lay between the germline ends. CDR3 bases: TGTGCCAGCAGCTTGTCCGGGGGGCGCGTGCATCAGCCCCAGCATTTT. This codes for CASSLSGGRVHQPQHF.

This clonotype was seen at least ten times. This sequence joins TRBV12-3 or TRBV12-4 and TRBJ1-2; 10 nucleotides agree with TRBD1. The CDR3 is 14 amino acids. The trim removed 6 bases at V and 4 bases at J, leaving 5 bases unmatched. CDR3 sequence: CASSPTGGGYGYTF. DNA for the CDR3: TGTGCCAGCAGCCCGACAGGGGGCGGCTATGGCTACACCTTC.

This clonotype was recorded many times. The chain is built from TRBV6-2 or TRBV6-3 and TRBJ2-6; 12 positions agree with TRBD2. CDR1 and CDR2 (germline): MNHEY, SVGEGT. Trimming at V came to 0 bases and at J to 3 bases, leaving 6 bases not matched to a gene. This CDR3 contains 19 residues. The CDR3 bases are TGTGCCAGCAGTTACTCCGCTAGCGGGAGGGCGAGTGGGGCCAACGTCCTGACTTTC. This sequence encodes CASSYSASGRASGANVLTF.

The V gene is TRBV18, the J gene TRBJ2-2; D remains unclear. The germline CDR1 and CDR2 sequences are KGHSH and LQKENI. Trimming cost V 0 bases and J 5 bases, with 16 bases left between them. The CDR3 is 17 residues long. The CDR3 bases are TGTGCCAGCTCACCACCGTGGCAGACCCCAGGTACCGGGGAGCTGTTTTTT. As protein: CASSPPWQTPGTGELFF.

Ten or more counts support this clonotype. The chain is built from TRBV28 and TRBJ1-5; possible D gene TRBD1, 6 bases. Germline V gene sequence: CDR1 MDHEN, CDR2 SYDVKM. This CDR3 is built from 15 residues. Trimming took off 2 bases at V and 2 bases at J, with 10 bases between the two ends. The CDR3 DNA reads TGTGCCAGCAGTTTAGCCGGGGGCGGCAATCAGCCCCAGCATTTT. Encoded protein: CASSLAGGGNQPQHF.

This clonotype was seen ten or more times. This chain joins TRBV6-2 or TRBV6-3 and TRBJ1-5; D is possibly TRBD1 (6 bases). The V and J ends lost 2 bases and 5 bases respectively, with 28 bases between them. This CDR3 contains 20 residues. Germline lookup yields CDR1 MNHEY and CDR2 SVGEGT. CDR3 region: CASSYLRAAGGTGIYQPQHF. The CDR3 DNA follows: TGTGCCAGCAGTTACCTGAGGGCGGCGGGGGGCACGGGGATCTATCAGCCCCAGCATTTT.

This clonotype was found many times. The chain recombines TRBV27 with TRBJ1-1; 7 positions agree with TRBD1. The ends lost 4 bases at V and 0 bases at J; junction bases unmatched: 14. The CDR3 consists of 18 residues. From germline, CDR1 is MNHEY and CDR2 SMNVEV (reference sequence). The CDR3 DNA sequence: TGTGCCAGCAGTTGTGGGGAGGGGGCGCCTAAAATGAACACTGAAGCTTTCTTT. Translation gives CASSCGEGAPKMNTEAFF.

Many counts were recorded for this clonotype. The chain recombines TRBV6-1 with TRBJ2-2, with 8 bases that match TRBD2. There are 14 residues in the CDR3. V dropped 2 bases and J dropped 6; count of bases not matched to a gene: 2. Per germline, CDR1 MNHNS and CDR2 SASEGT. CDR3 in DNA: TGTGCCAGCAGTGAACTACTAGCGGCCGGGGAGCTGTTTTTT. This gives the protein CASSELLAAGELFF.

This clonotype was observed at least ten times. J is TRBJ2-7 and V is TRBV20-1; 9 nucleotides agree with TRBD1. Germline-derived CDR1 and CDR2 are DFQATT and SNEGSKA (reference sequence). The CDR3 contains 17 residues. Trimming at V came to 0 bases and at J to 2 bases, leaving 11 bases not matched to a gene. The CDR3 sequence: CSARDRMQGDRAYEQYF. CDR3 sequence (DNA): TGCAGTGCTAGAGATAGGATGCAGGGGGACAGGGCCTACGAGCAGTACTTC.

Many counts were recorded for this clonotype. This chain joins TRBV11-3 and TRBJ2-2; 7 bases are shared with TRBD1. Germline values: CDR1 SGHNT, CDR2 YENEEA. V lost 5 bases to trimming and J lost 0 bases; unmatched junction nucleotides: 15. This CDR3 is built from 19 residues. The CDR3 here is CASSHRDYSGQTNTGELFF. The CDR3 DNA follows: TGTGCCAGCAGCCACCGGGATTATTCGGGACAGACGAACACCGGGGAGCTGTTTTTT.

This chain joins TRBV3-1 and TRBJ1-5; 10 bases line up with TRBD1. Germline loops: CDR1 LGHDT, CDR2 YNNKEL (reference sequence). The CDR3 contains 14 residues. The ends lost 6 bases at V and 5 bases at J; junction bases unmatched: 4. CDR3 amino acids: CASSMGQGYQPQHF. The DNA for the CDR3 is TGTGCCAGCAGTATGGGACAGGGGTATCAGCCCCAGCATTTT.

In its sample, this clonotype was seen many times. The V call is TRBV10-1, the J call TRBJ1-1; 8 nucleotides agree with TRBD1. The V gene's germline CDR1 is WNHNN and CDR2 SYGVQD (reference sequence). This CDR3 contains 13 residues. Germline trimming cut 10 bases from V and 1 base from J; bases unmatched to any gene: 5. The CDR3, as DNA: TGCGCCATCCAGGGGGCCCCGAACACTGAAGCTTTCTTT. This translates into CAIQGAPNTEAFF.

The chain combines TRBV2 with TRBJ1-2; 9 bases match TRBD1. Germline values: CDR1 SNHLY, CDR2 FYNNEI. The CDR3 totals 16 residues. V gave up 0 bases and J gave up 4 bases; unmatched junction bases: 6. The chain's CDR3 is CASSEALRDRAYGYTF. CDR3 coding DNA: TGTGCCAGCAGTGAAGCGCTTCGGGACAGGGCCTATGGCTACACCTTC.

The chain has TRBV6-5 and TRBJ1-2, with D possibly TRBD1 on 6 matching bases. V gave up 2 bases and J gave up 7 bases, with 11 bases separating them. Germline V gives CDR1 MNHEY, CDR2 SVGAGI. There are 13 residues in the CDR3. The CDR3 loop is CASSYKQGSGYTF. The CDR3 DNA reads TGTGCCAGCAGTTACAAACAGGGAAGTGGCTACACCTTC.

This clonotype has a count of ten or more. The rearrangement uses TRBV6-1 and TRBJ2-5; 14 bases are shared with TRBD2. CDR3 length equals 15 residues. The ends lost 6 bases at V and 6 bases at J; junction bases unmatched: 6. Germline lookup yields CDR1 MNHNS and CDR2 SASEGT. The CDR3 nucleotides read TGTGCCAGCAGGGGACTAGCGGGAGTTATAAAGACCCAGTACTTC. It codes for CASRGLAGVIKTQYF.

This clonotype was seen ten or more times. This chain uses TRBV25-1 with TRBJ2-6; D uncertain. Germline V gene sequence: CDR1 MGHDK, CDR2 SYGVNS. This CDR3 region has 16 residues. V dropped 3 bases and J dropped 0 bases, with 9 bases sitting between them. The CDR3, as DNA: TGTGCCAGCAGTGATACCCGATTCTCTGGGGCCAACGTCCTGACTTTC. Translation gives CASSDTRFSGANVLTF.

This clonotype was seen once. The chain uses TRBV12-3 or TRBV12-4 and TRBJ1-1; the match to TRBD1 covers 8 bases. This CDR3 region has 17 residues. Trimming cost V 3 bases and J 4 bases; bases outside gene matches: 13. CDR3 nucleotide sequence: TGTGCCAGCAGTTTCCCCCAACAGGGGGACAAGGGCACTGAAGCTTTCTTT. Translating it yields CASSFPQQGDKGTEAFF.

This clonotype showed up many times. This CDR3 reads CASRPGHQETQYF. The CDR3 DNA follows: TGTGCCAGCAGACCGGGACACCAAGAGACCCAGTACTTC. This sequence joins TRBV6-5 and TRBJ2-5, with D possibly called TRBD1 or TRBD2 (5 bases each). Germline V gene sequence: CDR1 MNHEY, CDR2 SVGAGI. The CDR3 has 13 residues. V was clipped by 6 bases and J by 0 bases, with 8 bases between them.